This T cell receptor beta chain was sequenced in a study of cytomegalovirus exposure and HLA in healthy donors. Broader study findings: Common viral pathogens were later found to be apparently linked to several of the most significant clusters. Analysis performed later found approximately 17,000 TCR beta sequences associated with HLA alleles at 0.05 false discovery rate.

On this clone itself: Antigen unknown.

The primer mix had 60 Vbeta and 13 Jbeta primers. Clones were sequenced by immunoSEQ multiplex PCR, and TCRdb holds only the in-frame ones, with some missing. Here the sample spans about 170,000 clones, about three quarters being singletons. Sequencing was performed on PBMCs. This TCR was sampled from a female donor in good health and CMV-seronegative.

The DNA of the CDR3 is TGTGCCTGGAGTCACAGGGGACACGAGCAGTACTTC. Its translation: CAWSHRGHEQYF. The chain links TRBV30 to TRBJ2-7; 7 positions agree with TRBD1. V lost 2 bases, J lost 5 bases, and 3 bases stayed unmatched. Germline CDR1 GTSNPN, CDR2 SVGIG (reference sequence). The CDR3 spans 12 residues.